This T cell receptor (beta chain) was sequenced for a study of CD8+ T cells in alopecia areata. Germline CDR1 and CDR2: SGHDN and FVKESK. The CDR3 runs to 17 residues. Losses at the gene ends were 1 base for V and 4 bases for J; bases not matched to a gene: 4. Findings and caveats of the study: Tofacitinib delivered significant drops in scalp clonality and in expanded CD8+ clones among the top 100. TCR sharing across patients was less clear than in mice, possibly HLA-related. A great number of expanded lesional clones endured in scalp and blood during tofacitinib.

cDNA reverse transcribed from extracted RNA served as the sequencing template. Data came from immunoSEQ multiplex PCR; TCRdb stores just in-frame clones and leaves some out. The sample carries 140,000 to 150,000 clones, 45% to 65% recorded once. Treatment: oral pan-JAK inhibitor, 5-10 mg twice daily. Concerning this clone: The antigen remains unidentified.

The source of this sequence is a human donor with alopecia areata. This chain joins TRBV14 and TRBJ2-3; 14 bases map to TRBD2. The sequenced sample was CD8+ T cells sorted from blood, obtained at week 4, from a patient treated with tofacitinib. CDR3 amino acids: CASSQGGLAGAADTQYF. The CDR3 region has the DNA TGTGCCAGCAGCCAAGGGGGACTAGCGGGGGCGGCAGATACGCAGTATTTT.